Listed here are 7 T cell receptor beta chains from one sample, sequenced in a study of tumor-infiltrating lymphocytes in primary liver carcinoma. Co-extracting RNA and DNA was done with roughly 17-32 mg of unsorted bulk tissue as input. TCR beta cDNA came from roughly 550 ng total RNA, primed with a constant-region primer. Slightly modified ARM-PCR, run as three nested multiplex PCR rounds, produced the TCR beta libraries. For approximately 11 cycles apiece, the opening two PCR rounds ran with TRBV1-TRBV30 forward primers and a C-beta reverse primer. TCRdb itself ran the multiplex PCR reads through MiXCR, one entry per CDR3 protein. The data contain 20,000 to 25,000 distinct CDR3 sequences, approximately 70% of them seen just once; the ten biggest clones take up about 39%. The source material was liver tumor tissue from sampling region 1. Subset specified: tumor region T1, superior pole. All receptors come from a man aged 40-49 years with primary liver carcinoma and hepatitis B virus infection.

Worth noting for this clonotype: At one of its ends the junction is not consistent with the germline gene, which may arise from a read error. The chain is built from TRBV5-5 and TRBJ1-4; D might be TRBD1 (5 bases). Germline-derived CDR1 and CDR2 are SGHKS and YYEKEE (reference sequence). CDR3 length: 16 residues. In DNA form, the CDR3 reads TGTGCCAGCAGCTTATACAGGTCGGCAACTAACGAAAAACTGCTTTTT. This sequence encodes CASSLYRSATNEKLLF.

As concerns this clonotype: A junction end diverges from the germline sequence, so it may reflect a read error. The CDR3 nucleotides are TGTGCCATAAGTGAGCTAGAACAGGGGGTGGACGCCGGGGAGCTGTCTTTT. It encodes CAISELEQGVDAGELSF. The chain links TRBV10-3 to TRBJ2-2; 8 bases fit TRBD1. This CDR3 spans 17 amino acids. Germline values: CDR1 ENHRY, CDR2 SYGVKD.

Notes on this clonotype: At one boundary the junction diverges from the germline segment, which might be a read error. The chain employs TRBV30 and TRBJ2-7; TRBD1 might be the D (6 bases). The CDR3 sequence is 12 residues long. Germline V lookup: CDR1 GTSNPN, CDR2 SVGIG (reference sequence). DNA of the CDR3: TGTGCCTGGAGCGTCAGGGACAACGAGCATTACTTC. It translates to CAWSVRDNEHYF. Supplemented by reference TRBV30 and TRBJ2-7, the full variable domain reads SQTIHQWPATLVQPVGSPLSLECTVEGTSNPNLYWYRQAAGRGLQLLFYSVGIGQISSEVPQNLSASRPQDRQFILSSKKLLLSDSGFYLCAWSVRDNEHYFGPGTRLTVT.

Note on this clonotype: A much larger clone lies one base from this, so it may be a read error. J is TRBJ2-1 and V is TRBV9; a possible D gene is TRBD1 (5 bases). The V gene's germline CDR1 is SGDLS and CDR2 YYNGEE. This CDR3 comprises 12 residues. The CDR3: CACSVNRGEQFF. The CDR3 nucleotides are TGTGCCTGCAGCGTAAATAGGGGTGAGCAGTTCTTC.

Regarding this clonotype: Possible read error: a much larger clone is one base away. J is TRBJ1-1 and V is TRBV6-1, with D maybe TRBD1 (6 bases). Germline V gene lookup returns CDR1 MNHNS and CDR2 SASEGT. This CDR3 is 14 amino acids long. In nucleotides, the CDR3 is TGTGCCGGCAGTGAAGGGGGGAGACCCTTTGAAGCTTTCTTT. This translates into CAGSEGGRPFEAFF.

About this clonotype itself: This could be a read error, since a much larger clone is one nucleotide away. The chain has TRBV30 and TRBJ2-4, with no clear D. Trimming removed 3 bases from V and 12 bases from J, with 15 bases in between. Germline-derived CDR1 and CDR2 are GTSNPN and SVGIG (reference sequence). The CDR3 length is 12 residues. The CDR3 region is CAWSPTGDTQYF. As DNA, the CDR3 is TGTGCCTGGAGCCCCACCGGCGACACTCAGTACTTC.

This clonotype was counted at least ten times. This chain links TRBV12-3 or TRBV12-4 with TRBJ2-1, with a tentative D call TRBD1 (7 bases). The CDR3 is 14 amino acids. V lost 9 bases, J lost 6 bases, and 18 bases lay in between. CDR3 residues: CASTTGQGGNEQFF. The CDR3 DNA reads TGTGCCAGTACTACGGGTCAGGGGGGCAATGAGCAGTTCTTC.